Following are 23 T cell receptor beta chains from one sample sequenced in a study of CD8+CD57+ T cells in acquired aplastic anemia. The template used for profiling TCR beta VDJ and CDR3 was genomic DNA. In TCRdb, the reads were re-called with MiXCR into one record per CDR3 protein. The table includes hundreds of thousands of distinct CDR3 sequences, 55% to 70% detected once. Sequences were obtained from sorted CD4+, CD8+, or CD8+CD57+ T cells (not recorded which) from PBMCs. These receptors came from a human donor in good health, serving as a control.

The V and J genes are TRBV5-1 and TRBJ1-1, with D possibly matching TRBD1 (6 bases). Trimming took off 3 bases at V and 10 bases at J, with 16 bases between the two ends. From germline, CDR1 is SGHRS and CDR2 YFSETQ. The CDR3 is 13 amino acids. The CDR3 sequence is CASSYTGSNTAFF. The CDR3 DNA is TGCGCCAGCAGCTATACAGGGTCCAATACAGCTTTCTTT.

This rearrangement joins TRBV7-2 to TRBJ2-1; D assignment may be TRBD1 or TRBD2 (6 bases each). The V end was cut by 7 bases, the J end by 1 base, with 11 bases between. Per germline, CDR1 SGHTA and CDR2 FQGNSA. This CDR3 spans 14 amino acids. CDR3 region: CASTGGGSYNEQFF. The CDR3 region has the DNA TGTGCCAGCACTGGAGGGGGGTCCTACAATGAGCAGTTCTTC.

This clonotype was seen at least ten times. This chain joins TRBV7-9 and TRBJ2-7; 9 positions agree with TRBD1. CDR3 length: 15 amino acids. V gave up 5 bases and J gave up 4 bases; unmatched junction bases: 9. CDR1 and CDR2 (germline): SEHNR, FQNEAQ (reference sequence). The CDR3: CASSPQGGQGYEQYF. DNA for the CDR3: TGTGCCAGCAGCCCCCAGGGGGGACAGGGATACGAGCAGTACTTC.

This clonotype appeared a few times. This chain joins TRBV20-1 and TRBJ2-5, with 9 bases fitting TRBD2. Unmatched junction bases numbered 6, after V lost 5 bases and J lost 2 bases. The CDR3 covers 14 residues. Germline CDR1 reads DFQATT; CDR2 reads SNEGSKA (reference sequence). CDR3 in amino acids: CSAPYSGGQETQYF. In DNA form, the CDR3 reads TGCAGTGCTCCTTATAGCGGGGGACAAGAGACCCAGTACTTC.

A note on this clonotype: The junction and the germline gene differ at one end; a read error may be behind it. The CDR3 coding sequence is TGTGCCAGCAGCGTATCAGGGCGAGTCTACGAGCCGTACTTT. Its translation: CASSVSGRVYEPYF. J is TRBJ1-1 and V is TRBV9; a weak D match, TRBD1 (5 bases). Germline V lookup: CDR1 SGDLS, CDR2 YYNGEE. This CDR3 is built from 14 residues.

The sample holds many counts of this clonotype. V and J are TRBV7-2 and TRBJ1-4, with TRBD1 matching 8 bases. The ends lost 5 bases at V and 5 bases at J; junction bases unmatched: 4. The germline V gene encodes CDR1 SGHTA and CDR2 FQGNSA. The CDR3 runs to 14 residues. The CDR3 nucleotides are TGTGCCAGCAGCCAGGACAGGGTAAATGAAAAACTGTTTTTT. It specifies CASSQDRVNEKLFF.

CDR3 region: CASSSGGSGIRATQYF. The CDR3 DNA is TGTGCCAGCAGCAGCGGGGGGAGCGGGATACGAGCGACCCAGTACTTC. The chain couples TRBV9 to TRBJ2-5, with TRBD2 matching over 9 bases. J gave up 7 bases and V 4 bases, and 14 bases lay outside the gene matches. Germline-derived CDR1 and CDR2 are SGDLS and YYNGEE. The CDR3 spans 16 residues.

This chain connects TRBV7-9 to TRBJ1-4; D might be TRBD1 (5 bases). The CDR3 extends over 16 amino acids. Between the trimmed V and J ends, which lost 2 bases and 8 bases, there was a span of 18 bases. Germline CDR1 and CDR2: SEHNR and FQNEAQ (reference sequence). The CDR3 spells CASSLYDAGSAEKLFF. CDR3 DNA sequence: TGTGCCAGCAGCTTATATGACGCAGGGAGCGCGGAAAAACTGTTTTTT.

This clonotype was counted ten times or more. The V gene is TRBV5-1, the J gene TRBJ2-7, with a weak D call TRBD2 (5 bases). Trimming took 4 bases from V and 7 from J, leaving 24 bases between them. CDR1 is SGHRS and CDR2 is YFSETQ in the germline V gene. CDR3 length: 16 residues. The CDR3 protein is CASSPGMGGLRWEQYF. The CDR3 DNA sequence: TGCGCCAGCAGCCCCGGGATGGGCGGTCTGAGGTGGGAGCAGTACTTC.

In this sample, this clonotype turned up many times. The V and J genes are TRBV7-2 and TRBJ2-2; D is uncertain. The CDR3 totals 11 residues. The V and J ends lost 4 bases and 6 bases respectively, with 3 bases between them. Germline CDR1 and CDR2: SGHTA and FQGNSA. The CDR3 region has the DNA TGTGCCAGCAGCTATCCCGGGGAGCTGTTTTTT. Its translation is CASSYPGELFF.

Remarks on this clonotype: Since the CDR3 does not end with the conserved phenylalanine or tryptophan, this likely comes from a read error. The DNA is omitted, as the CDR3 cannot be located on it reliably, and the CDR3 follows TCRdb's listing. The J gene is TRBJ1-2, the V gene TRBV9; the tabulated D call, TRBD1, remains unverified against the DNA. Ends included, the CDR3 has 13 residues. Looked up from germline, CDR1 is SGDLS and CDR2 is YYNGEE. CDR3 loop: CASSVGGGDGYSL.

This clonotype came up many times. The chain employs TRBV7-2 and TRBJ1-2; D gene ambiguous. Trimming took 6 bases from V and 3 from J, leaving 14 bases between them. Germline V gene lookup returns CDR1 SGHTA and CDR2 FQGNSA. The CDR3 length is 14 residues. CDR3 loop: CASSRGQADYGYTF. CDR3 DNA: TGTGCCAGCAGTCGAGGGCAGGCTGACTATGGCTACACCTTC.

The chain combines TRBV20-1 with TRBJ1-1; D unresolved. The CDR3 spans 15 residues. V was clipped by 3 bases and J by 2 bases, with 16 bases between them. Germline loops: CDR1 DFQATT, CDR2 SNEGSKA (reference sequence). CDR3 bases: TGCAGTGCTAGGTTCGCCGATGGCAACAACACTGAAGCTTTCTTT. Its protein product is CSARFADGNNTEAFF.

Points on this clonotype: Mismatch with germline at one junction end may stem from a read error. V is TRBV5-1 and J is TRBJ1-6; D is uncertain. Germline CDR1 reads SGHRS; CDR2 reads YFSETQ. The CDR3 extends over 13 amino acids. CDR3 bases: TGTGCCAGCAGCTTGGCCGATGTTTCACCCCTCCACTTT. The encoded protein is CASSLADVSPLHF.

The CDR3 nucleotides read TGTGCCAGCAGCTTCGACAGAAATTACGAGCAGTACTTC. Protein sequence: CASSFDRNYEQYF. The chain links TRBV11-3 to TRBJ2-7, with D perhaps matching TRBD1 (5 bases). The CDR3 is made up of 13 amino acids. Germline V gene sequence: CDR1 SGHNT, CDR2 YENEEA. V lost 3 bases and J 4 bases, leaving 10 bases between the germline ends.

This sequence joins TRBV25-1 and TRBJ2-7, with D possibly matching TRBD2 (6 bases). The CDR3 is 13 amino acids. The germline V gene encodes CDR1 MGHDK and CDR2 SYGVNS. V lost 6 bases to trimming and J lost 2 bases, with 11 bases between them. The CDR3 loop is CASRGDWTYEQYF. The DNA of the CDR3 is TGTGCCAGCAGGGGGGACTGGACCTACGAGCAGTACTTC.

The sample holds many counts of this clonotype. The chain joins TRBV7-3 to TRBJ2-3; 7 bases match TRBD1. Germline V CDR1 and CDR2: SGHTA, FQGTGA. The V and J ends lost 2 bases and 1 base, in that order; junction bases with no gene match: 6. This CDR3 is 16 amino acids long. The CDR3 region has the DNA TGTGCCAGCAGCTTAGAGGGGGCGCTGGGCACAGATACGCAGTATTTT. Its protein is CASSLEGALGTDTQYF. Full variable domain (outside the CDR3, taken from reference TRBV7-3 and TRBJ2-3): GAGVSQTPSNKVTEKGKYVELRCDPISGHTALYWYRQSLGQGPEFLIYFQGTGAADDSGLPNDRFFAVRPEGSVSTLKIQRTERGDSAVYLCASSLEGALGTDTQYFGPGTRLTVL.

The rearrangement uses TRBV10-3 and TRBJ2-7; D is possibly TRBD1 or TRBD2 (5 bases each). Germline loops: CDR1 ENHRY, CDR2 SYGVKD. There are 12 residues in the CDR3. V lost 4 bases to trimming and J lost 7 bases, with 11 bases between them. CDR3: CAISAERGEQYF. The DNA of the CDR3 is TGTGCCATCAGTGCTGAGAGGGGTGAGCAGTACTTC.

This clonotype was seen many times. J is TRBJ1-3 and V is TRBV20-1, with 9 nucleotides matching TRBD1. After removal of 7 bases from V and 0 bases from J, the junction contained 7 bases not matched to a gene. Germline-derived CDR1 and CDR2 are DFQATT and SNEGSKA (reference sequence). The CDR3 loop spans 15 amino acids. The CDR3 reads CSVPGQGISGNTIYF. CDR3 sequence (DNA): TGCAGTGTTCCGGGACAGGGAATCTCTGGAAACACCATATATTTT.

This clonotype has at least ten counts. Sequence at one end of the junction differs from germline and may be a read error. The chain couples TRBV7-9 to TRBJ1-2, with a weak D call TRBD1 (5 bases). The V gene's germline CDR1 is SEHNR and CDR2 FQNEAQ (reference sequence). This CDR3 has 13 residues. CDR3 protein: CASSLTDNYDYTF. CDR3 DNA sequence: TGTGCCAGCAGCCTTACGGACAACTATGACTACACCTTC.

The J gene is TRBJ2-7, the V gene TRBV7-2, with no clear D. The closer fit of TRBJ1-2 to the DNA end suggests the J call may be wrong. Germline V gives CDR1 SGHTA, CDR2 FQGNSA. This CDR3 spans 13 amino acids. The CDR3 reads CASAPGRPRGYTF. CDR3 in DNA: TGTGCCAGCGCCCCGGGTCGGCCGCGTGGCTACACCTTC.

The CDR3 here is CASSDGQYCGYTFQYF. CDR3 bases: TGTGCCAGCAGCGACGGACAGTACTGTGGCTACACCTTCCAGTATTTT. The chain joins TRBV7-9 to TRBJ2-3; maybe TRBD1 (6 bases). V lost 5 bases and J 12 bases, leaving 27 bases between the germline ends. This CDR3 contains 16 residues. The germline gives CDR1 SEHNR, CDR2 FQNEAQ (reference sequence).

This clonotype was observed many times. The chain recombines TRBV7-2 with TRBJ2-1; no definite D call. There are 13 residues in the CDR3. Germline assignment: CDR1 SGHTA and CDR2 FQGNSA. The V end lost 4 bases, the J end lost 5 bases, and 9 bases lay between the germline ends. The CDR3 region is CASSSRRDNEQFF. The CDR3 region has the DNA TGTGCCAGCAGCTCAAGACGGGACAATGAGCAGTTCTTC.